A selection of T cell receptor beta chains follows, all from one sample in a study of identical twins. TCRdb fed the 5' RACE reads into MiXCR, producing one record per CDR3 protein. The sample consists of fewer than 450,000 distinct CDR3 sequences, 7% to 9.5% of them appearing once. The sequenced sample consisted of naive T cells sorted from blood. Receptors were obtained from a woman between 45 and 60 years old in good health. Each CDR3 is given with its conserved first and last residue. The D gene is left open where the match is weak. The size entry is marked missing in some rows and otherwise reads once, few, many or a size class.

TGTGCCAGCAGGGTCCTCTCTGGAAACACCATATATTTT,CASRVLSGNTIYF,TRBJ1-3,many,-,TRBV12-3/TRBV12-4
TGCAGCGTTGAATCTCTGAGGGGCAAAACAGGAGATACGCAGTATTTT,CSVESLRGKTGDTQYF,TRBJ2-3,few,-,TRBV29-1
TGTGCCAGCAGGCCCGTCGGTCGGAGGGCCAGAGAGACCCAGTACTTC,CASRPVGRRARETQYF,TRBJ2-5,-,-,TRBV7-9
TGCGCCAGCAGCCTAACTCTTGCGGGGTACGATGAGCAGTTCTTC,CASSLTLAGYDEQFF,TRBJ2-1,few,-,TRBV4-1
TGCAGCGCCTGGACTAGCGGGGGGCGGGATACGCAGTATTTT,CSAWTSGGRDTQYF,TRBJ2-3,-,TRBD2,TRBV29-1
TGTGCCAGCAGCCAAGATTGGGTCAGGGCCCACGAGCAGTACTTC,CASSQDWVRAHEQYF,TRBJ2-7,-,-,TRBV14
TGCAGTGCTGTACCCCCGACAGGGGTGGGTGAGCAGTTCTTC,CSAVPPTGVGEQFF,TRBJ2-1,-,TRBD1,TRBV20-1
TGCGCCAGCAGCTTGACAGGGACAGGGGTGTTTATTGAGCAGTTCTTC,CASSLTGTGVFIEQFF,TRBJ2-1,-,TRBD1,TRBV5-1
TGTGCCAGCAGCGCGGCAGGGGGGCACATTCAGTACTTC,CASSAAGGHIQYF,TRBJ2-4,few,-,TRBV7-9
TGTGCCAGCGGGGGTGGAGCGAATACGCAGTATTTT,CASGGGANTQYF,TRBJ2-3,few,-,TRBV12-3/TRBV12-4
TGTGCCAGCAGCTTAGCGCTCGGGGGTACCGGGGAGCTGTTTTTT,CASSLALGGTGELFF,TRBJ2-2,many,-,TRBV7-9
TGTGCCAGCAGCTTAGATACTGGGGTTAAGGGCTACACCTTC,CASSLDTGVKGYTF,TRBJ1-2,-,-,TRBV11-2
TGCGCCAGCAGCTTGAGAGGGCAGGTCGGCTACACTGAAGCTTTCTTT,CASSLRGQVGYTEAFF,TRBJ1-1,-,-,TRBV5-1
TGTGCCAGCAGGAGGGCATATACAGATACGCAGTATTTT,CASRRAYTDTQYF,TRBJ2-3,-,-,TRBV2
TGTGCCAGCAGTCCAAACTGGTCAGGAATGTATGGCTACACCTTC,CASSPNWSGMYGYTF,TRBJ1-2,-,-,TRBV25-1